This T cell receptor (beta chain) emerged from a study of blood T cells in healthy people across ages. V lost 6 bases, J lost 2 bases, and 15 bases lay in between. CDR3 length: 15 amino acids. CDR1 is MNHEY and CDR2 is SMNVEV in the germline V gene (reference sequence). Those donating, healthy Caucasian individuals from Russia, were aged about 6 to 95. Each donor had around 10 milliliters of peripheral blood drawn. Total RNA extracted from each sample amounted to at least 6 micrograms. With a J-beta primer mix and a sample-barcoded 5' primer, a second PCR ran about 6 to 11 cycles. TCRdb reprocessed the 5' RACE reads with MiXCR, giving one entry per CDR3 protein. The profile shows around 400,000 distinct CDR3 sequences, 52% of them singletons. Findings of the study overall: Both higher diversity and more naive CD4+ cells marked long-lived donors when set against aged donors.

As for this clonotype: Its antigen is currently unknown.

The chain couples TRBV27 to TRBJ2-3, with D perhaps being TRBD1 or TRBD2 (6 bases each). The clonotype comes from a man aged 55-75 years in good health. Sequencing used blood. Here the CDR3 reads CASRPRGRPTDTQYF. DNA for the CDR3: TGTGCCAGCAGGCCACGGGGGCGCCCCACAGATACGCAGTATTTT.